The rows below give T cell receptor beta chains drawn from one sample of a study of shared clonotypes between healthy human individuals. This table comes from immunoSEQ multiplex PCR, and its TCRdb copy is limited to in-frame clones, with some not included. The repertoire has hundreds of thousands of clones, about 80% of them found once; the top ten carry more than 10%. The source material was PBMCs. Receptors were obtained from a woman between 35 and 50 years old in good health. Some clones in this sample may be carry-over from other donors' samples. CDR3s include the opening cysteine and the closing phenylalanine or tryptophan. Each record gives: V gene, J gene, D gene, clone size, CDR3 protein, CDR3 DNA. The D gene is left open where the match is weak. Expanded clones get a size class; other rows say once, few or many, or leave the size out.

>TRBV20-1|TRBJ1-2|-|-
CSAMGFFGYTF
TGCAGTGCTATGGGATTTTTTGGCTACACCTTC
>TRBV5-4|TRBJ2-1|TRBD2|-
CASSLGTSGSYNEQFF
TGTGCCAGCAGCTTGGGAACTAGCGGGAGTTACAATGAGCAGTTCTTC
>TRBV21-1|TRBJ1-2|-|-
CASSNYGYTF
TGTGCCAGCAGCAATTATGGCTACACCTTC
>TRBV7-2|TRBJ1-1|-|once
CASSPSMGNTEAFF
TGTGCCAGCAGCCCCTCGATGGGGAACACTGAAGCTTTCTTT
>TRBV5-4|TRBJ2-3|-|-
CASSLEGGGADTQYF
TGTGCCAGCAGCTTGGAGGGTGGGGGAGCAGATACGCAGTATTTT
>TRBV7-9|TRBJ2-6|TRBD2|-
CASSLGEGRSGANVLTF
TGTGCCAGCAGCTTAGGGGAGGGGCGCTCTGGGGCCAACGTCCTGACTTTC
>TRBV5-1|TRBJ2-7|-|-
CASSVRAPPLEQYF
TGCGCCAGCAGCGTTAGGGCCCCCCCTCTCGAGCAGTACTTC
>TRBV28|TRBJ2-1|-|few
CASSSRTHYNEQFF
TGTGCCAGCAGTTCCCGGACACACTACAATGAGCAGTTCTTC
>TRBV14|TRBJ2-1|TRBD2|-
CASSRLAGGQWGNEQFF
TGTGCCAGCAGCCGACTAGCGGGAGGCCAATGGGGCAATGAGCAGTTCTTC
>TRBV25-1|TRBJ1-1|-|-
CASSGGGRDGHTEAFF
TGTGCCAGCAGTGGTGGGGGGAGGGATGGGCACACTGAAGCTTTCTTT
>TRBV19|TRBJ2-7|-|-
CASSMVGGGLEQYF
TGTGCCAGTAGTATGGTAGGGGGTGGACTCGAGCAGTACTTC
>TRBV19|TRBJ1-5|-|-
CASSILSGSNQPQHF
TGTGCCAGTAGTATACTCTCCGGGAGCAATCAGCCCCAGCATTTT
>TRBV4-3|TRBJ2-1|-|-
CASSQEVGEYHEQFF
TGCGCCAGCAGCCAAGAGGTCGGGGAATACCATGAGCAGTTCTTC
>TRBV18|TRBJ2-7|-|-
CASSPLDVSYEQYF
TGTGCCAGCTCACCATTAGACGTTAGCTACGAGCAGTACTTC
>TRBV5-1|TRBJ2-5|TRBD2|-
CASSYGLAGVETQYF
TGCGCCAGCAGCTACGGACTAGCGGGAGTTGAGACCCAGTACTTC
>TRBV6-5|TRBJ2-7|-|once
CASSTKYSEQYF
TGTGCCAGCAGTACCAAATACAGCGAGCAGTACTTC
>TRBV7-2|TRBJ1-2|-|few
CASSAGALGNYGYTF
TGTGCCAGCAGCGCCGGGGCCCTTGGAAACTATGGCTACACCTTC
>TRBV5-6|TRBJ2-3|TRBD2|once
CASSLALAGGGQYF
TGTGCCAGCAGCTTGGCACTAGCGGGAGGGGGGCAGTATTTT
>TRBV29-1|TRBJ2-5|TRBD1|-
CSVGTGSRETQYF
TGCAGCGTAGGGACAGGGTCTAGAGAGACCCAGTACTTC
>TRBV6-1|TRBJ2-5|TRBD2|-
CATGLGLQETQYF
TGTGCCACCGGACTAGGTTTACAAGAGACCCAGTACTTC
>TRBV28|TRBJ1-2|-|-
CASSPRQGWVYGYTF
TGTGCCAGCAGTCCCCGCCAGGGCTGGGTCTATGGCTACACCTTC
>TRBV9|TRBJ2-2|-|once
CASSVDPEGELFF
TGTGCCAGCAGCGTAGATCCGGAGGGGGAGCTGTTTTTT
>TRBV10-3|TRBJ1-3|-|-
CAISAQGGTGNTIYF
TGTGCCATCAGTGCCCAGGGTGGGACTGGAAACACCATATATTTT
>TRBV4-2|TRBJ1-4|-|-
CASSRDKNEKLFF
TGTGCCAGCAGCCGAGACAAAAATGAAAAACTGTTTTTT
>TRBV27|TRBJ1-5|-|-
CASSNPRQVRGWEPQHF
TGTGCCAGCAGTAACCCACGACAGGTACGGGGCTGGGAGCCCCAGCATTTT
>TRBV5-1|TRBJ1-2|-|-
CASSLESPNYGYTF
TGCGCCAGCAGCTTGGAATCGCCTAACTATGGCTACACCTTC
>TRBV28|TRBJ2-5|-|-
CASSWDEETQYF
TGTGCCAGCAGTTGGGATGAGGAGACCCAGTACTTC
>TRBV27|TRBJ2-1|TRBD2|-
CASSRLAGDPMANEQFF
TGTGCCAGCAGTCGGCTAGCGGGAGATCCAATGGCCAATGAGCAGTTCTTC
>TRBV6-6|TRBJ2-1|TRBD2|few
CASSLSGTYNEQFF
TGTGCCAGCAGTTTGAGCGGGACCTACAATGAGCAGTTCTTC
>TRBV29-1|TRBJ2-5|-|-
CSVEYRSSKETQYF
TGCAGCGTTGAATACAGATCCTCCAAGGAGACCCAGTACTTC
>TRBV7-8|TRBJ2-2|-|-
CASSPGVLSNTGELFF
TGTGCCAGCAGCCCAGGGGTCCTCTCGAACACCGGGGAGCTGTTTTTT
>TRBV7-2|TRBJ2-3|-|-
CASTFAGITDTQYF
TGTGCCAGCACCTTTGCGGGAATCACAGATACGCAGTATTTT
>TRBV5-4|TRBJ2-5|-|once
CASSLTALETQYF
TGTGCCAGCAGCTTGACTGCGCTGGAGACCCAGTACTTC
>TRBV28|TRBJ2-7|TRBD1|-
CASSLTGGREQYF
TGTGCCAGCAGTTTAACAGGGGGCAGAGAGCAGTACTTC
>TRBV7-9|TRBJ1-1|-|many
CASSPRSAGDSEAFF
TGTGCCAGCAGCCCTCGCTCGGCGGGGGATTCTGAAGCTTTCTTT
>TRBV29-1|TRBJ2-1|TRBD1|-
CSVGTGVINEQFF
TGCAGCGTTGGGACAGGGGTGATCAATGAGCAGTTCTTC
>TRBV5-4|TRBJ2-3|TRBD2|-
CASSVGLAKTDTQYF
TGTGCCAGCAGCGTGGGACTAGCGAAGACAGATACGCAGTATTTT
>TRBV5-6|TRBJ2-3|-|-
CASTTSTDTQYF
TGTGCCAGTACAACTAGCACAGATACGCAGTATTTT
>TRBV6-4|TRBJ2-3|TRBD2|-
CASQVASGSTDTQYF
TGTGCCTCCCAGGTGGCTAGCGGGAGCACAGATACGCAGTATTTT
>TRBV7-9|TRBJ2-6|-|-
CASSPSSGANVLTF
TGTGCCAGCAGCCCGAGCTCTGGGGCCAACGTCCTGACTTTC
>TRBV7-8|TRBJ1-5|-|few
CASSVTDQPQHF
TGTGCCAGCAGTGTCACCGATCAGCCCCAGCATTTT
>TRBV18|TRBJ2-3|-|few
CAGVNPLTDTQYF
TGTGCCGGGGTGAACCCTCTCACAGATACGCAGTATTTT
>TRBV18|TRBJ2-2|TRBD2|-
CASSTRLAGATGELFF
TGTGCCAGCTCCACACGACTAGCGGGAGCCACCGGGGAGCTGTTTTTT
>TRBV28|TRBJ1-2|-|-
CASTLQGLGYTF
TGTGCCAGCACCTTACAGGGATTGGGCTACACCTTC
>TRBV14|TRBJ1-1|-|-
CASSQVVTEAFF
TGTGCCAGCAGCCAAGTTGTGACTGAAGCTTTCTTT
>TRBV7-8|TRBJ2-1|-|-
CASSLALRGLPFSIF
TGTGCCAGCAGCTTAGCGCTAAGAGGGCTCCCCTTTTCGATCTTC
>TRBV18|TRBJ2-7|TRBD2|-
CASSRLRGGLPYEQYF
TGTGCCAGCTCAAGGCTTCGGGGGGGCCTCCCCTACGAGCAGTACTTC
>TRBV28|TRBJ1-4|-|-
CASSLSGFGEKLFF
TGTGCCAGCAGTTTGTCAGGGTTTGGTGAAAAACTGTTTTTT